The rows below give T cell receptor beta chains drawn from one sample of a study of a mutant IDH1 vaccine in newly diagnosed glioma. Data came from immunoSEQ multiplex PCR; TCRdb stores just in-frame clones and leaves some out. The table shows about 94,000 clones, with roughly 90% occurring only once. The antigens of these receptors remain unknown. The sequencing here drew on PBMCs, taken from a glioma patient whose treatment included an IDH1 peptide vaccine. Receptor source: a woman in her forties or fifties with glioma. Both conserved end residues are part of each CDR3. Each record gives: D gene, J gene, clone size, V gene, CDR3 DNA, CDR3 protein. A D gene is named only where the DNA matches it firmly. For some rows the clone size is stated as once, few or many, or as a class when expanded; others skip it.

d_gene: TRBD1
j_gene: TRBJ2-7
abundance: -
v_gene: TRBV25-1
CDR3nt: TGTGCCAGCAGTGGTTTCCTCTCAGGGGGCTACGAGCAGTACTTC
CDR3aa: CASSGFLSGGYEQYF

d_gene: -
j_gene: TRBJ1-2
abundance: -
v_gene: TRBV2
CDR3nt: TGTGCCAGCAGGGACAGAAGGGGCTACACCTTC
CDR3aa: CASRDRRGYTF

d_gene: -
j_gene: TRBJ2-1
abundance: -
v_gene: TRBV7-9
CDR3nt: TGTGCCAGCAGCTTGAGGAGTAGCGATGATGAGCAGTTCTTC
CDR3aa: CASSLRSSDDEQFF

d_gene: TRBD2
j_gene: TRBJ2-3
abundance: -
v_gene: TRBV5-1
CDR3nt: TGCGCCAGCAGCCCTCTAGCGGGAGGGAGGGCAGATACGCAGTATTTT
CDR3aa: CASSPLAGGRADTQYF

d_gene: -
j_gene: TRBJ2-5
abundance: -
v_gene: TRBV18
CDR3nt: TGTGCCAGCTCACCACTCTCAGGGGAGGGCAGAGAGACCCAGTACTTC
CDR3aa: CASSPLSGEGRETQYF

d_gene: -
j_gene: TRBJ1-1
abundance: -
v_gene: TRBV18
CDR3nt: TGTGCCAGCTCACCAACCCCCCTGTCCGGCTTAGTGAACACTGAAGCTTTCTTT
CDR3aa: CASSPTPLSGLVNTEAFF

d_gene: -
j_gene: TRBJ2-7
abundance: -
v_gene: TRBV9
CDR3nt: TGTGCCAGCAGCGTAGATGACGGGAGCTCCTACGAGCAGTACTTC
CDR3aa: CASSVDDGSSYEQYF

d_gene: -
j_gene: TRBJ1-3
abundance: -
v_gene: TRBV30
CDR3nt: TGTGCCTGGAGTGTAGGTGGCTCTGGAAACACCATATATTTT
CDR3aa: CAWSVGGSGNTIYF

d_gene: -
j_gene: TRBJ2-1
abundance: -
v_gene: TRBV7-6
CDR3nt: TGTGCCAGCAGCCACGGGACTCGGGACTACAATGAGCAGTTCTTC
CDR3aa: CASSHGTRDYNEQFF

d_gene: -
j_gene: TRBJ2-7
abundance: -
v_gene: TRBV7-9
CDR3nt: TGTGCCAGCAGCCCAGGATCCTACGAGCAGTACTTC
CDR3aa: CASSPGSYEQYF

d_gene: TRBD1
j_gene: TRBJ1-1
abundance: -
v_gene: TRBV7-9
CDR3nt: TGTGCCAGCGGCCAAGATTCTGGACAGGGGAGAACTGAAGCTTTCTTT
CDR3aa: CASGQDSGQGRTEAFF

d_gene: TRBD1
j_gene: TRBJ1-2
abundance: -
v_gene: TRBV9
CDR3nt: TGTGCCAGCAGCCCGAGGACAGGAGCTAACTATGGCTACACCTTC
CDR3aa: CASSPRTGANYGYTF

d_gene: TRBD2
j_gene: TRBJ2-1
abundance: -
v_gene: TRBV19
CDR3nt: TGTGCCAGTAGTACCCCTAGCGGATCTTACAATGAGCAGTTCTTC
CDR3aa: CASSTPSGSYNEQFF

d_gene: TRBD1
j_gene: TRBJ2-3
abundance: -
v_gene: TRBV12-5
CDR3nt: TGTGCTAGTGGTTCTCAGGGGGCTCCCACAGATACGCAGTATTTT
CDR3aa: CASGSQGAPTDTQYF

d_gene: -
j_gene: TRBJ2-3
abundance: -
v_gene: TRBV5-5
CDR3nt: TGTGCCAGCAGCTCGGGACGGGTGACTAGCACAGATACGCAGTATTTT
CDR3aa: CASSSGRVTSTDTQYF

d_gene: -
j_gene: TRBJ2-4
abundance: -
v_gene: TRBV6-6
CDR3nt: TGTGCCAGCAGTTACACCGGGGCCCTCCAAAACATTCAGTACTTC
CDR3aa: CASSYTGALQNIQYF

d_gene: TRBD1
j_gene: TRBJ1-6
abundance: -
v_gene: TRBV2
CDR3nt: TGTGCCAGCAGTGAGGGACAGAATAATTCACCCCTCCACTTT
CDR3aa: CASSEGQNNSPLHF

d_gene: -
j_gene: TRBJ2-3
abundance: -
v_gene: TRBV7-2
CDR3nt: TGTGCCAGCAGTATCGCCCGGGATACGCAGTATTTT
CDR3aa: CASSIARDTQYF

d_gene: TRBD2
j_gene: TRBJ2-1
abundance: -
v_gene: TRBV7-9
CDR3nt: TGTGCCAGCAGCGGGAAGGGACTAGCGGGAATTGAGCAGTTCTTC
CDR3aa: CASSGKGLAGIEQFF

d_gene: -
j_gene: TRBJ1-2
abundance: once
v_gene: TRBV4-2
CDR3nt: TGTGCCAGCAGCCAAGATAACTCTTTGGGGTATGGCTACACCTTC
CDR3aa: CASSQDNSLGYGYTF

d_gene: -
j_gene: TRBJ1-2
abundance: -
v_gene: TRBV28
CDR3nt: TGTGCCAGCAGTTTAGTCGGCTATGGCTACACCTTC
CDR3aa: CASSLVGYGYTF

d_gene: -
j_gene: TRBJ2-2
abundance: -
v_gene: TRBV7-9
CDR3nt: TGTGCCAGCAGATCCACACCGAACACCGGGGAGCTGTTTTTT
CDR3aa: CASRSTPNTGELFF

d_gene: TRBD1
j_gene: TRBJ1-2
abundance: -
v_gene: TRBV6-6
CDR3nt: TGTGCCAGCAGACTGGGACAGGGGGACGGCTACACCTTC
CDR3aa: CASRLGQGDGYTF

d_gene: -
j_gene: TRBJ1-1
abundance: -
v_gene: TRBV6-6
CDR3nt: TGTGCCAGCAGTTACTCTCGACGGAACACTGAAGCTTTCTTT
CDR3aa: CASSYSRRNTEAFF

d_gene: TRBD1
j_gene: TRBJ2-1
abundance: -
v_gene: TRBV7-9
CDR3nt: TGTGCCAGCAGCTCCGGGACAGGGCCTTGGAATGAGCAGTTCTTC
CDR3aa: CASSSGTGPWNEQFF

d_gene: TRBD1
j_gene: TRBJ2-2
abundance: once
v_gene: TRBV5-1
CDR3nt: TGCGCCAGCAGCACCCCGGGACAGGGTGCCGGGGAGCTGTTTTTT
CDR3aa: CASSTPGQGAGELFF

d_gene: -
j_gene: TRBJ2-1
abundance: -
v_gene: TRBV9
CDR3nt: TGTGCCAGCAGCGTAGTGGGGGGCTCCTACAATGAGCAGTTCTTC
CDR3aa: CASSVVGGSYNEQFF

d_gene: -
j_gene: TRBJ2-1
abundance: -
v_gene: TRBV19
CDR3nt: TGTGCCAGTAGAATACTAGGGGGGAGGAACAATGAGCAGTTCTTC
CDR3aa: CASRILGGRNNEQFF

d_gene: -
j_gene: TRBJ2-7
abundance: few
v_gene: TRBV15
CDR3nt: TGTGCCACCAGCAGGGATATGGCCGCAGACGAGCAGTACTTC
CDR3aa: CATSRDMAADEQYF

d_gene: TRBD1
j_gene: TRBJ1-1
abundance: -
v_gene: TRBV19
CDR3nt: TGTGCCAGTAGCCCGGCGGAAGGGGGCGTATGGACTGAAGCTTTCTTT
CDR3aa: CASSPAEGGVWTEAFF

d_gene: TRBD1
j_gene: TRBJ1-1
abundance: -
v_gene: TRBV10-3
CDR3nt: TGTGCCATCAGCCCAGCAGGGGGGACCTTGAACACTGAAGCTTTCTTT
CDR3aa: CAISPAGGTLNTEAFF

d_gene: -
j_gene: TRBJ1-1
abundance: few
v_gene: TRBV6-6
CDR3nt: TGTGCCAGCAGACCCGGGGGCACTGAAGCTTTCTTT
CDR3aa: CASRPGGTEAFF

d_gene: -
j_gene: TRBJ2-5
abundance: -
v_gene: TRBV7-7
CDR3nt: TGTGCTAGCAGCCAAGGGGTAGCGAGATCGGGGGAGACCCAGTACTTC
CDR3aa: CASSQGVARSGETQYF

d_gene: TRBD1
j_gene: TRBJ1-1
abundance: once
v_gene: TRBV2
CDR3nt: TGTGCCAGCCTCAATCGGGAGGGGGCGTTGAGCACTGAAGCTTTCTTT
CDR3aa: CASLNREGALSTEAFF

d_gene: TRBD2
j_gene: TRBJ2-1
abundance: -
v_gene: TRBV6-6
CDR3nt: TGTGCCAGCAGTATACGGACTAGCGGAGTCCACAATGAGCAGTTCTTC
CDR3aa: CASSIRTSGVHNEQFF

d_gene: -
j_gene: TRBJ2-1
abundance: -
v_gene: TRBV7-3
CDR3nt: TGTGCCAGCAGCTTAGAACGGGGGAGCTCCTACAATGAGCAGTTCTTC
CDR3aa: CASSLERGSSYNEQFF

d_gene: -
j_gene: TRBJ2-1
abundance: -
v_gene: TRBV29-1
CDR3nt: TGCAGCGCTGGTTCCCGCCAGCCGGGAGCGGGTGAGCAGTTCTTC
CDR3aa: CSAGSRQPGAGEQFF

d_gene: TRBD2
j_gene: TRBJ2-1
abundance: once
v_gene: TRBV7-8
CDR3nt: TGTGCCAGCAGCCCATATAGGCTAGCGGGAGGGTCCTACAATGAGCAGTTCTTC
CDR3aa: CASSPYRLAGGSYNEQFF

d_gene: TRBD1
j_gene: TRBJ1-2
abundance: -
v_gene: TRBV5-6
CDR3nt: TGTGCCAGCAGCGAGGGACAGGTCCCCTTTAACTATGGCTACACCTTC
CDR3aa: CASSEGQVPFNYGYTF

d_gene: TRBD1
j_gene: TRBJ2-7
abundance: once
v_gene: TRBV4-1
CDR3nt: TGCGCCAGCAGCGTCCCGGGCAGGGGGCCCGAGCAGTACTTC
CDR3aa: CASSVPGRGPEQYF

d_gene: TRBD2
j_gene: TRBJ2-2
abundance: few
v_gene: TRBV4-2
CDR3nt: TGTGCCAGCAGCCGGGGAAGAAGCGGGAGGACCGGGGAGCTGTTTTTT
CDR3aa: CASSRGRSGRTGELFF

d_gene: -
j_gene: TRBJ1-6
abundance: -
v_gene: TRBV10-3
CDR3nt: TGTGCCATCAGTGAGAGGCACAGCTCCTATAATTCACCCCTCCACTTT
CDR3aa: CAISERHSSYNSPLHF

d_gene: -
j_gene: TRBJ1-6
abundance: -
v_gene: TRBV30
CDR3nt: TGTGCCTGGAGTGTAGCCGGGCGAAGGGGGAATTCACCCCTCCACTTT
CDR3aa: CAWSVAGRRGNSPLHF

d_gene: TRBD1
j_gene: TRBJ1-1
abundance: -
v_gene: TRBV5-1
CDR3nt: TGCGCCAGCAGCTTGGGGTCAGGGGGGCTGAACACTGAAGCTTTCTTT
CDR3aa: CASSLGSGGLNTEAFF

d_gene: -
j_gene: TRBJ2-2
abundance: -
v_gene: TRBV9
CDR3nt: TGTGCCAGCAGCGTAGGGGCCTCGAACACCGGGGAGCTGTTTTTT
CDR3aa: CASSVGASNTGELFF

d_gene: -
j_gene: TRBJ2-3
abundance: -
v_gene: TRBV9
CDR3nt: TGTGCCAGCAGTCGGACCCCCACTACAGATACGCAGTATTTT
CDR3aa: CASSRTPTTDTQYF

d_gene: TRBD2
j_gene: TRBJ2-4
abundance: once
v_gene: TRBV28
CDR3nt: TGTGCCAGCACAAAGCCGGGACTAGCGGCCAAAAACATTCAGTACTTC
CDR3aa: CASTKPGLAAKNIQYF

d_gene: -
j_gene: TRBJ2-3
abundance: -
v_gene: TRBV7-3
CDR3nt: TGTGCCAGCAGCTCCGGGTCAGTCCGCACAGATACGCAGTATTTT
CDR3aa: CASSSGSVRTDTQYF

d_gene: TRBD1
j_gene: TRBJ1-4
abundance: -
v_gene: TRBV6-1
CDR3nt: TGTGCCAGCAGTGAAATGGGACAGATTAATGAAAAACTGTTTTTT
CDR3aa: CASSEMGQINEKLFF

d_gene: -
j_gene: TRBJ1-2
abundance: -
v_gene: TRBV28
CDR3nt: TGTGCCAGCAGACCAGCTAGGGGTGGAGGGGCCTATGGCTACACCTTC
CDR3aa: CASRPARGGGAYGYTF

d_gene: TRBD1
j_gene: TRBJ1-4
abundance: few
v_gene: TRBV18
CDR3nt: TGTGCCAGCTCACCGGACAGGGGGGTCGGAAAACTGTTTTTT
CDR3aa: CASSPDRGVGKLFF

d_gene: TRBD1
j_gene: TRBJ1-5
abundance: -
v_gene: TRBV6-6
CDR3nt: TGTGCCAGCAGTCGAGACAGGGGGGGCAATCAGCCCCAGCATTTT
CDR3aa: CASSRDRGGNQPQHF

d_gene: -
j_gene: TRBJ2-1
abundance: -
v_gene: TRBV18
CDR3nt: TGTGCCAGCTCACCAGTCGTGGGGGCAGAGCAGTTCTTC
CDR3aa: CASSPVVGAEQFF

d_gene: -
j_gene: TRBJ1-5
abundance: -
v_gene: TRBV5-1
CDR3nt: TGCGCCAGCAGCTTGGCCGGGCCCGATCAGCCCCAGCATTTT
CDR3aa: CASSLAGPDQPQHF

d_gene: -
j_gene: TRBJ1-5
abundance: -
v_gene: TRBV7-3
CDR3nt: TGTGCCAGCAGCCCCCCGGGGGCGAATCAGCCCCAGCATTTT
CDR3aa: CASSPPGANQPQHF

d_gene: -
j_gene: TRBJ1-1
abundance: -
v_gene: TRBV28
CDR3nt: TGTGCCAGCACCTTTGGACAAAACACTGAAGCTTTCTTT
CDR3aa: CASTFGQNTEAFF

d_gene: -
j_gene: TRBJ2-2
abundance: once
v_gene: TRBV18
CDR3nt: TGTGCCAGCTCACCAGCGGTAGGCACCGGGGAGCTGTTTTTT
CDR3aa: CASSPAVGTGELFF

d_gene: -
j_gene: TRBJ1-3
abundance: -
v_gene: TRBV6-5
CDR3nt: TGTGCCAGCAAACTCTCTGGAAACACCATATATTTT
CDR3aa: CASKLSGNTIYF

d_gene: TRBD1
j_gene: TRBJ2-7
abundance: -
v_gene: TRBV7-9
CDR3nt: TGTGCCAGCAGCTTAGGGCAGGGGGTCTCCTACGAGCAGTACTTC
CDR3aa: CASSLGQGVSYEQYF

d_gene: TRBD2
j_gene: TRBJ2-3
abundance: -
v_gene: TRBV5-4
CDR3nt: TGTGCCAGCAGCTTGGTGGCTAGCGGGACAGCAACAGATACGCAGTATTTT
CDR3aa: CASSLVASGTATDTQYF